A single count supports the clone carrying this T cell receptor beta chain. The entry originates in a study of T cells in tumors and immune-related adverse events. Repertoires were generated with immunoSEQ multiplex PCR, while TCRdb's copy carries only in-frame clones and drops some. The sample contains about 11,000 clones, roughly 92% of which appear only once. Sequenced here: lymph node tissue, sampled from a patient treated with anti-PD-1 therapy. This receptor was identified in a female donor with metastatic renal cell carcinoma.

CDR3 amino acids: CASRGTGAETGELFF. Here the CDR3 DNA reads TGCGCCAGCAGGGGGACAGGGGCGGAAACCGGGGAGCTGTTTTTT. The chain joins TRBV5-1 to TRBJ2-2, with 10 nucleotides matching TRBD1. CDR1 is SGHRS and CDR2 is YFSETQ in the germline V gene. J was trimmed by 5 bases and V by 5 bases; bases with no gene match: 6. CDR3 size: 15 residues.